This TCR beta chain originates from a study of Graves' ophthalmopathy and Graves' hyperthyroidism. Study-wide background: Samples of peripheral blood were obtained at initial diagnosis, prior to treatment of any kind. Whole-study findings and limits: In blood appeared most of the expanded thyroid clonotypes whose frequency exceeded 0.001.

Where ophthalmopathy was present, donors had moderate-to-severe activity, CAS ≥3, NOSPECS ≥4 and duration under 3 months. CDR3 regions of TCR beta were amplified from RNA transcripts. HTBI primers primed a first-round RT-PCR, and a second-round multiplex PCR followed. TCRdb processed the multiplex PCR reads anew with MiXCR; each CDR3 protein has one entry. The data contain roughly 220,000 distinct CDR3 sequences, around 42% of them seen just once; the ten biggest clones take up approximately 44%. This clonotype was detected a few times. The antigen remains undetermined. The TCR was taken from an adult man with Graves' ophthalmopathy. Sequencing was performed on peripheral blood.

CDR3 in DNA: TGTGCCAGCAGCTCCCTGGGGGCCGGGGAGCTGTTTTTT. Translation gives CASSSLGAGELFF. The rearrangement joins TRBV7-9 to TRBJ2-2; D may match TRBD1 or TRBD2 (5 bases each). V was clipped by 4 bases and J by 6 bases, with 9 bases between them. CDR1 SEHNR and CDR2 FQNEAQ come from the germline V gene (reference sequence). The CDR3 is 13 amino acids.